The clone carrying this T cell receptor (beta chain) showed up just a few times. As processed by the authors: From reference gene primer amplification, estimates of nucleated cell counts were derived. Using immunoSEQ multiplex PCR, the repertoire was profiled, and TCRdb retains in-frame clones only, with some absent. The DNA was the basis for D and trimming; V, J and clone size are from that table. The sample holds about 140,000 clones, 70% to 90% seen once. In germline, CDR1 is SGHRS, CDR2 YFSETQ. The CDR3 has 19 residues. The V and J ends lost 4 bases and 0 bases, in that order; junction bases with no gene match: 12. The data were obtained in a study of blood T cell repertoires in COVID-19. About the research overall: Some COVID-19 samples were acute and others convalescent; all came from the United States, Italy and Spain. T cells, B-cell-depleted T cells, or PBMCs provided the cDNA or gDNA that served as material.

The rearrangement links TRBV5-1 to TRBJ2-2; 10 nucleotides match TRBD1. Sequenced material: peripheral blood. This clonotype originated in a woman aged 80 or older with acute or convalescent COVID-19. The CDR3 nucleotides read TGCGCCAGCAGCCCCGGGACAGGGGCCTGGAACGCGAACACCGGGGAGCTGTTTTTT. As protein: CASSPGTGAWNANTGELFF. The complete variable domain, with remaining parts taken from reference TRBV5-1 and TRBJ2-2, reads KAGVTQTPRYLIKTRGQQVTLSCSPISGHRSVSWYQQTPGQGLQFLFEYFSETQRNKGNFPGRFSGRQFSNSRSEMNVSTLELGDSALYLCASSPGTGAWNANTGELFFGEGSRLTVL.